Detailed here is one T cell receptor beta chain. Its cognate antigen is unknown. This entry belongs to a study of T cell responses to AZD1222 COVID-19 vaccine. Study-level results: The study found Spike-specific TCR breadth and depth rose after two AZD1222 doses. Clonal diversity may have been underestimated in mostly white British donors.

Profiling relied on immunoSEQ multiplex PCR, and the TCRdb table lists in-frame clones only, not all of them. The table records about 180,000 clones, 75% to 90% of them present only once. Per germline, CDR1 DFQATT and CDR2 SNEGSKA (reference sequence). This CDR3 spans 15 amino acids. Trimming removed 3 bases at V and 0 bases at J, with 12 bases between. This material consisted of peripheral blood, taken 28 days after the second dose of the MenACWY control vaccine. The source is an adult who received the MenACWY meningococcal vaccine as a control. The chain has TRBV20-1 and TRBJ2-1; D is unresolved. This CDR3 reads CSASPARNSYNEQFF. CDR3 sequence (DNA): TGCAGTGCTAGTCCCGCTAGGAACTCCTACAATGAGCAGTTCTTC.